A selection of T cell receptor beta chains follows, all from one sample in a study of T cells in Graves' hyperthyroidism and ophthalmopathy. TCRdb processed the multiplex PCR reads anew with MiXCR; each CDR3 protein has one entry. Of some 360,000 distinct CDR3 sequences listed, around 13% were seen once; the top ten hold 8% to 13%. Sequencing was performed on blood. All receptors come from a woman aged 55-69 years with Graves' hyperthyroidism. Both conserved end residues are part of each CDR3. D genes are given only for firm matches. Some rows have no size entry. The others give once, few or many, or a class for an expanded clone.

clone size,J gene,D gene,V gene,CDR3 DNA,CDR3 protein
many,TRBJ2-7,TRBD1,TRBV20-1,TGCAGTGCCCCTCCATTGGACAGGGCGGGCGAGCAGTACTTC,CSAPPLDRAGEQYF
NA,TRBJ2-5,NA,TRBV7-9,TGTGCCAGCACCGAGGGCAAAGTGGTAGCGGAACAAGAGACCCAGTACTTC,CASTEGKVVAEQETQYF
many,TRBJ2-5,NA,TRBV7-2,TGTGCCAGCAGCCCTAACTTGGGGTCTAAGACCCAGTACTTC,CASSPNLGSKTQYF
NA,TRBJ1-1,NA,TRBV29-1,TGCAGCGTTGTTTTCTGGAAAGGGCGCAACACTGAAGCTTTCTTT,CSVVFWKGRNTEAFF
many,TRBJ1-5,TRBD1,TRBV12-3/TRBV12-4,TGTGCCAGCAGTTTAGGACAGGGAATCATAAATCAGCCCCAGCATTTT,CASSLGQGIINQPQHF
many,TRBJ2-5,TRBD2,TRBV2,TGTGCCAGCAAGGTGCGGGCTAGCGGCCAGACCCAGTACTTC,CASKVRASGQTQYF
many,TRBJ1-5,TRBD1,TRBV12-3/TRBV12-4,TGTGCCAGCAGTTCAAAGGGACAGGGAGCTCAGCCCCAGCATTTT,CASSSKGQGAQPQHF
many,TRBJ2-1,TRBD2,TRBV11-2,TGTGCCAGCAGGAAACTAGCGGGAGGGCCCCACAATGAGCAGTTCTTC,CASRKLAGGPHNEQFF
NA,TRBJ2-3,NA,TRBV5-4,TGTGCCAGCAGTGCCCCGGTAGGCACAGATACGCAGTATTTT,CASSAPVGTDTQYF
NA,TRBJ2-7,NA,TRBV9,TGTGCCAGCAGCGGGGCTAGTCGACACGAGCAGTACTTC,CASSGASRHEQYF
many,TRBJ2-3,NA,TRBV3-1,TGTGCCAGCAGCCTAGTGGGGAATCCTAGCACAGATACGCAGTATTTT,CASSLVGNPSTDTQYF
many,TRBJ1-5,TRBD1,TRBV28,TGTGCCAGCAGCCCGGGACAGCTCAATCAGCCCCAGCATTTT,CASSPGQLNQPQHF
many,TRBJ2-7,TRBD2,TRBV11-2,TGTGCCAGCAGCTACACTAGCGGGATCGGTGGCCCCTCCTACGAGCAGTACTTC,CASSYTSGIGGPSYEQYF
many,TRBJ1-6,TRBD1,TRBV11-3,TGTGCCAGCAGCGTGGACAGGGATTCACCCCTCCACTTT,CASSVDRDSPLHF
many,TRBJ2-1,TRBD1,TRBV7-9,TGTGCCAGCAGCTTTGGACAGGGGGGTAACAATGAGCAGTTCTTC,CASSFGQGGNNEQFF
many,TRBJ2-7,NA,TRBV28,TGTGCCAGCAGTTTAGGGGGAGGGGGTCGCTACGAGCAGTACTTC,CASSLGGGGRYEQYF
many,TRBJ1-1,NA,TRBV7-8,TGTGCCAGCAAGACCCGGTGGGGAGTGAACACTGAAGCTTTCTTT,CASKTRWGVNTEAFF
NA,TRBJ1-2,NA,TRBV5-1,TGCGCCAGCGGCGAGGTCTATGGCTACACCTTC,CASGEVYGYTF
many,TRBJ1-2,TRBD1,TRBV28,TGTGCCAGCAGTTTGATCCGGGACAGGTGGGACCCTAACTATGGCTACACCTTC,CASSLIRDRWDPNYGYTF
many,TRBJ2-7,NA,TRBV4-1,TGCGCCAGCAGCATAACAGGGAACGAGCAGTACTTC,CASSITGNEQYF
many,TRBJ2-7,NA,TRBV20-1,TGCAGTGCGATTGACAGCGCGGAGGGCGAGCAGTACTTC,CSAIDSAEGEQYF
many,TRBJ1-1,NA,TRBV7-9,TGTGCCAGCACCACTCCAGGGAATCCTAACACTGAAGCTTTCTTT,CASTTPGNPNTEAFF
many,TRBJ2-3,NA,TRBV5-4,TGTGCCAGCAGCTCGACTAGGCGATCTGATACGCAGTATTTT,CASSSTRRSDTQYF
many,TRBJ2-5,TRBD2,TRBV19,TGTGCCAGTAGTGTCAGCGGGGGCCCGCAAGAGACCCAGTACTTC,CASSVSGGPQETQYF